The source of this TCR beta chain is a study of beta chain features in type 1 diabetes. Study-level background: Patient and healthy donor groups were alike in age, gender and cell yields. Across all samples, roughly 98,000,000 sorted cells were examined.

The isolated RNA, all of it, was reverse transcribed, so expressed TCRB transcripts were what got sequenced. The repertoire was sequenced with immunoSEQ multiplex PCR; TCRdb's copy has only in-frame clones and lacks some. This table holds under 350,000 clones, approximately 24% found once. General study points: High TCR expression in some cells could lead to their over-representation in cDNA sequencing. Within the patient group, naive, central memory and Treg TCRB repertoires appeared more similar to each other than within healthy donors. People with Type 1 diabetes carried modestly yet significantly shorter TCRB CDR3s in all four CD4+ subsets.

This clone has a handful of counts. As yet, its antigen is unknown. Germline-derived CDR1 and CDR2 are MNHNY and SVGAGI (reference sequence). The CDR3 extends over 13 amino acids. The V end lost 8 bases, the J end lost 5 bases, and 15 bases lay between the germline ends. Sequencing was carried out using naive CD4+ T cells from blood. The receptor's source is a woman younger than 45 with type 1 diabetes. V is TRBV6-6 and J is TRBJ2-5; the D gene is possibly TRBD2 (6 bases). The CDR3 nucleotides read TGTGCCAGCCGACGGCGCGGGACGGAGACCCAGTACTTC. Translation gives CASRRRGTETQYF.